The 26 T cell receptor beta chains listed next were all sequenced from one sample in a study of T cells in Graves' hyperthyroidism and ophthalmopathy. Amplification yielded TCR beta CDR3 regions, with RNA transcripts as the source. The TCR CDR3 first-round RT-PCR relied on the HTBI primer set. TCRdb reprocessed the multiplex PCR reads via MiXCR and lists one record per CDR3 protein. The data hold 350,000 to 450,000 distinct CDR3 sequences, with roughly 14% observed a single time. The sample comprised blood. Source of these receptors: a woman aged 60-70 years with Graves' hyperthyroidism.

This clonotype was found many times. This chain uses TRBV12-3 or TRBV12-4 with TRBJ2-5; 14 nucleotides match TRBD2. V was clipped by 5 bases and J by 5 bases; unmatched bases: 4. This CDR3 contains 15 residues. DNA of the CDR3: TGTGCCAGCAGTCTGACTAGCGGGGGGGGGGAGACCCAGTACTTC. Translated, it gives CASSLTSGGGETQYF.

This chain links TRBV24-1 with TRBJ2-5; 10 nucleotides agree with TRBD1. Trimming cost V 5 bases and J 5 bases; bases outside gene matches: 7. CDR3 length: 15 residues. Germline lookup yields CDR1 KGHDR and CDR2 SFDVKD. CDR3 amino acids: CATSGRGQGQETQYF. The CDR3 DNA follows: TGTGCCACCAGTGGTCGGGGACAGGGGCAGGAGACCCAGTACTTC.

The chain couples TRBV11-3 to TRBJ2-1, with D hard to call. CDR1 SGHNT and CDR2 YENEEA come from the germline V gene. V was clipped by 5 bases and J by 7 bases, with 12 bases between them. The CDR3 contains 13 residues. The CDR3 DNA follows: TGTGCCAGCAGCCCCCGCGATTGGAATGAGCAGTTCTTC. Residues: CASSPRDWNEQFF.

The chain recombines TRBV7-2 with TRBJ2-3, with a weak D call TRBD2 (6 bases). Trimming removed 7 bases from V and 2 bases from J, with 10 bases in between. Looked up from germline, CDR1 is SGHTA and CDR2 is FQGNSA. The CDR3 totals 13 residues. The DNA of the CDR3 is TGTGCCAGCACACGGGAGCCCACAGATACGCAGTATTTT. Its translation is CASTREPTDTQYF.

This rearrangement joins TRBV30 to TRBJ2-3; 9 bases fit TRBD1. This CDR3 comprises 14 residues. Germline CDR1 and CDR2: GTSNPN and SVGIG (reference sequence). V lost 3 bases to trimming and J lost 7 bases; unmatched junction nucleotides: 8. The CDR3 here is CAWSTGTGSHTQYF. CDR3 coding DNA: TGTGCCTGGAGCACCGGGACAGGGAGCCATACGCAGTATTTT.

This clonotype was detected only a few times. The genes are TRBV9 and TRBJ2-7, with TRBD2 identical over 7 bases. V lost 0 bases, J lost 3 bases, and 3 bases stayed unmatched. The CDR3 length is 14 residues. CDR1 is SGDLS, CDR2 YYNGEE, per germline. The CDR3 is CASSVGLAVYEQYF. The CDR3 DNA sequence: TGTGCCAGCAGCGTAGGTCTAGCGGTCTACGAGCAGTACTTC.

The rearrangement links TRBV7-2 to TRBJ2-7; the match to TRBD2 covers 15 bases. This CDR3 comprises 15 residues. CDR1 and CDR2 (germline): SGHTA, FQGNSA. V was clipped by 5 bases and J by 5 bases; unmatched bases: 4. The CDR3 here is CASSSRTSGRDEQYF. The DNA of the CDR3 is TGTGCCAGCAGCAGCCGGACTAGCGGGAGGGACGAGCAGTACTTC.

This chain connects TRBV12-3 or TRBV12-4 to TRBJ2-3; possibly TRBD2 for D (6 bases). V was cut by 6 bases and J by 6 bases, with 19 bases left in between. The CDR3 sequence is 15 residues long. This CDR3 reads CASSPTEGQRDTQYF. The CDR3 DNA reads as TGTGCCAGCAGCCCCACGGAGGGGCAGCGGGATACGCAGTATTTT.

This clonotype was recorded at least ten times. The chain joins TRBV20-1 to TRBJ2-7; no clear D gene. Germline CDR1 reads DFQATT; CDR2 reads SNEGSKA (reference sequence). The CDR3 totals 13 residues. Trimming left V 3 bases short and J 0 bases short, with 9 bases between. CDR3 region: CSASGFDSYEQYF. CDR3 sequence (DNA): TGCAGTGCTAGCGGGTTCGACTCCTACGAGCAGTACTTC.

Note on this clonotype: A clone one base away is much larger, so this may be a read error. The rearrangement links TRBV28 to TRBJ1-5, with D perhaps TRBD1 (6 bases). This CDR3 has 13 residues. The germline V and J ends were trimmed by 6 bases and 11 bases, with 17 bases remaining between them. Germline V lookup: CDR1 MDHEN, CDR2 SYDVKM. The CDR3 loop is CASRQGFGQAQHF. In DNA, the CDR3 is TGTGCCAGCAGGCAGGGGTTTGGGCAGGCCCAGCATTTT.

This clonotype was recorded many times. This CDR3 is CASSLRQGRYEQYF. In DNA, the CDR3 is TGTGCCAGCAGTTTGCGACAGGGGCGCTACGAGCAGTACTTC. V usage is TRBV12-3 or TRBV12-4 and J usage is TRBJ2-7; the match to TRBD1 covers 8 bases. The CDR3 has 14 residues. V lost 3 bases and J lost 3; bases outside the gene matches: 4.

On this clonotype: One base away lies a much larger clone, so this may be a sequencing read error. V gene TRBV6-9 combines with J gene TRBJ2-1; D unresolved. The germline V gene encodes CDR1 MNHGY and CDR2 SVAAGI. This CDR3 has 15 amino acids. The CDR3 DNA sequence: TGTGCCAGCAGTTACCTTGCCCCCGAAGGGAATGTGCAGTTCTTC. This encodes CASSYLAPEGNVQFF.

This clonotype was counted ten times or more. The gene calls are TRBV7-9 and TRBJ2-3; the D is unclear. The V end lost 4 bases, the J end lost 1 base, and 12 bases lay between the germline ends. Germline values: CDR1 SEHNR, CDR2 FQNEAQ (reference sequence). The CDR3 has 15 residues. CDR3 protein: CASSSPGPGTDTQYF. The CDR3 bases are TGTGCCAGCAGCTCTCCGGGCCCTGGCACAGATACGCAGTATTTT.

This clonotype was seen more than once but under ten times. The chain carries TRBV6-1 and TRBJ2-6; D gene unclear. From germline, CDR1 is MNHNS and CDR2 SASEGT. The CDR3 spans 14 residues. V was pared by 2 bases and J by 0 bases, with 2 bases between. The CDR3 protein is CASSETSGANVLTF. The CDR3 DNA reads as TGTGCCAGCAGTGAAACCTCTGGGGCCAACGTCCTGACTTTC.

This clonotype showed up just a few times. This chain uses TRBV27 with TRBJ1-1; the D is unclear. This CDR3 is built from 12 residues. V dropped 5 bases and J dropped 7 bases, with 11 bases sitting between them. Germline V gene data show CDR1 as MNHEY and CDR2 as SMNVEV (reference sequence). CDR3: CASSPLRCEAFF. For the CDR3, the DNA is TGTGCCAGCAGTCCCCTCAGGTGTGAAGCTTTCTTT.

J is TRBJ2-5 and V is TRBV10-1; no reliable D call. Trimming shortened V by 3 bases and J by 1 base, and 0 bases separated the two germline ends. The CDR3 totals 11 residues. Germline CDR1 and CDR2: WNHNN and SYGVQD (reference sequence). CDR3 DNA: TGCGCCAGCAGTGACCAAGAGACCCAGTACTTC. It specifies CASSDQETQYF.

The V call is TRBV6-6, the J call TRBJ2-7; D gene uncertain. The V end lost 0 bases, the J end lost 7 bases, and 13 bases lay between the germline ends. This CDR3 has 14 residues. Per the germline V gene, CDR1 is MNHNY and CDR2 is SVGAGI (reference sequence). CDR3 in amino acids: CASSYSIFGGEQYF. CDR3 coding DNA: TGTGCCAGCAGTTACTCGATTTTCGGCGGTGAGCAGTACTTC.

This clonotype was seen many times. The chain couples TRBV2 to TRBJ1-6, with D unclear. The ends were cut back, 0 bases at V and 3 bases at J, with 3 bases in the middle. Germline loops: CDR1 SNHLY, CDR2 FYNNEI. The CDR3 contains 14 residues. The DNA of the CDR3 is TGTGCCAGCAGTGAAGCAGTCTATAATTCACCCCTCCACTTT. Translated, it gives CASSEAVYNSPLHF. Supplemented by reference TRBV2 and TRBJ1-6, the full variable domain reads EPEVTQTPSHQVTQMGQEVILRCVPISNHLYFYWYRQILGQKVEFLVSFYNNEISEKSEIFDDQFSVERPDGSNFTLKIRSTKLEDSAMYFCASSEAVYNSPLHFGNGTRLTVT.

There are many counts of this clonotype. V and J are TRBV30 and TRBJ1-3; maybe TRBD1 (5 bases). The CDR3 is 12 residues long. Trimming shortened V by 4 bases and J by 4 bases, and 8 bases separated the two germline ends. Per the germline V gene, CDR1 is GTSNPN and CDR2 is SVGIG (reference sequence). The CDR3 nucleotides read TGTGCCTGGACAGGGTCAGGAAACACCATATATTTT. As protein: CAWTGSGNTIYF.

This clonotype was picked up many times. This chain joins TRBV20-1 and TRBJ1-4, with TRBD1 as a possible D gene (5 bases). The V gene's germline CDR1 is DFQATT and CDR2 SNEGSKA (reference sequence). The V end lost 1 base, the J end lost 6 bases, and 24 bases lay between the germline ends. The CDR3 sequence is 18 residues long. The CDR3, as DNA: TGCAGTGCTAGAGGTTACGTCCTCGGGGCAGGGAAATATGAAAAACTGTTTTTT. Translating gives CSARGYVLGAGKYEKLFF.

This clonotype was observed a few times. This sequence joins TRBV27 and TRBJ2-1; 9 bases line up with TRBD1. Germline V gives CDR1 MNHEY, CDR2 SMNVEV (reference sequence). Germline trimming cut 7 bases from V and 7 bases from J; bases unmatched to any gene: 14. There are 16 residues in the CDR3. The CDR3 coding sequence is TGTGCCAGCACCTTATTGGGACAGGGCCTGGGGAATGAGCAGTTCTTC. Translating it yields CASTLLGQGLGNEQFF.

The chain combines TRBV4-1 with TRBJ2-7, with 12 positions matching TRBD2. CDR1 and CDR2 from the germline V gene are MGHRA and YSYEKL. The CDR3 totals 17 residues. The J segment lost 5 bases and the V segment lost 0 bases, leaving 8 bases of the junction unmatched. The DNA for the CDR3 is TGCGCCAGCAGCCAAGAGGGGCTAGCGGGAGGGGACCACGAGCAGTACTTC. Translated, it gives CASSQEGLAGGDHEQYF.

In this sample, this clonotype turned up a few times. This rearrangement joins TRBV9 to TRBJ2-3; D gene uncertain. Trimming took 0 bases from V and 2 from J, leaving 7 bases between them. There are 14 residues in the CDR3. Per germline, CDR1 SGDLS and CDR2 YYNGEE. The CDR3 DNA sequence: TGTGCCAGCAGCGTAGAGGGCCTCACAGATACGCAGTATTTT. The encoded protein is CASSVEGLTDTQYF.

In its sample, this clonotype was seen many times. The rearrangement uses TRBV6-2 or TRBV6-3 and TRBJ2-7; 8 nucleotides line up with TRBD2. The CDR3 is 17 residues long. J lost 5 bases, V lost 5 bases, and 17 bases had no gene match. The germline V gene has CDR1 MNHEY and CDR2 SVGEGT. For the CDR3, the DNA is TGTGCCAGCAGTCCATACCTTTTGGTAGCGGGATTCCACGAGCAGTACTTC. Translated: CASSPYLLVAGFHEQYF.

V usage is TRBV12-3 or TRBV12-4 and J usage is TRBJ2-2; 8 bases align to TRBD2. This CDR3 is built from 17 residues. V dropped 3 bases and J dropped 6; count of bases not matched to a gene: 12. CDR3 residues: CASSFRLFSGKSGELFF. The CDR3 nucleotides are TGTGCCAGCAGTTTTAGGCTGTTTAGCGGGAAATCCGGGGAGCTGTTTTTT.

The chain couples TRBV5-1 to TRBJ2-5; 9 nucleotides agree with TRBD1. V lost 4 bases to trimming and J lost 5 bases; unmatched junction nucleotides: 9. The CDR3 is made up of 15 amino acids. Germline-derived CDR1 and CDR2 are SGHRS and YFSETQ. The CDR3 loop reads CASSATGGLTETQYF. The CDR3 region has the DNA TGCGCCAGCAGCGCGACAGGGGGTCTCACCGAGACCCAGTACTTC.